These T cell receptor beta chains were read from a single sample in a study of blood T cell repertoires in COVID-19. The data were produced by immunoSEQ multiplex PCR, yet TCRdb's version contains in-frame clones alone and is incomplete. Among approximately 150,000 clones listed, 88% were seen once. Sample: peripheral blood. All receptors derive from a woman in her forties or fifties with acute or convalescent COVID-19. Both conserved end residues are part of each CDR3. D genes are given only for firm matches. Not all rows give a size; the values are once, few, many and, for expanded clones, a class.

v_gene	abundance	j_gene	d_gene	CDR3nt	CDR3aa
TRBV5-4	NA	TRBJ1-4	NA	TGTGCCAGCAGCCAGGGGAGGGCGGAAAAACTGTTTTTT	CASSQGRAEKLFF
TRBV2	NA	TRBJ2-1	TRBD2	TGTGCCAGCAGCGTTCTAGCGGGGGGGCGAAATGAGCAGTTCTTC	CASSVLAGGRNEQFF
TRBV6-2/TRBV6-3	once	TRBJ1-2	TRBD1	TGTGCCAGCAGCCCTACGGCCACCGGGACAGCCGTATGGAGCTACACCTTC	CASSPTATGTAVWSYTF
TRBV19	NA	TRBJ2-1	TRBD2	TGTGCCAGTAGTACCCCAGCGGGAGGGCGGAATGAGCAGTTCTTC	CASSTPAGGRNEQFF
TRBV5-5	few	TRBJ1-6	NA	TGTGCCAGCTCGGACAGCAACTATAATTCACCCCTCCACTTT	CASSDSNYNSPLHF
TRBV7-9	few	TRBJ2-7	NA	TGTGCCAGCAGCCCCGTGTATCGGGGTGGCTACGAGCAGTACTTC	CASSPVYRGGYEQYF
TRBV11-1	NA	TRBJ2-1	NA	TGTGCCAGCAGCCTCAGCGGAGGAGGACATGAGCAGTTCTTC	CASSLSGGGHEQFF
TRBV7-9	NA	TRBJ1-6	NA	TGTGCCAGCATCGCGGCTGGGGCCTTTCGCAATTCACCCCTCCACTTT	CASIAAGAFRNSPLHF
TRBV7-7	NA	TRBJ2-2	TRBD2	TGTGCTAGCAGCTTAGCCCCACTAGCGGCCGGGGAGCTGTTTTTT	CASSLAPLAAGELFF
TRBV4-1	NA	TRBJ2-6	NA	TGCGCCAGCAGCCAAGATCCCGGGAGCTCTGGGGCCAACGTCCTGACTTTC	CASSQDPGSSGANVLTF
TRBV9	NA	TRBJ1-6	TRBD1	TGTGCCAGCAGCGTAGGGGGGACAGGGCATTCACCCCTCCACTTT	CASSVGGTGHSPLHF
TRBV5-1	NA	TRBJ1-2	NA	TGCGCCAGCAGCTCAATTCCCTGGACAGAGATCGCTAACTATGGCTACACCTTC	CASSSIPWTEIANYGYTF
TRBV19	NA	TRBJ2-1	TRBD2	TGTGCCAGTAGGCCGGGACTAGCGATCCATGAGCAGTTCTTC	CASRPGLAIHEQFF
TRBV4-2	NA	TRBJ1-5	NA	TGTGCCAGCAGCCGAGAGGGGGGGATAAATCAGCCCCAGCATTTT	CASSREGGINQPQHF
TRBV10-3	once	TRBJ1-2	TRBD1	TGTGCCTCGACCCCACAGGGGCGTTCTGGCTACACCTTC	CASTPQGRSGYTF
TRBV12-3/TRBV12-4	NA	TRBJ2-2	NA	TGTGCCAGCAGTTTAGTTCGGGGATGGGAGCTGTTTTTT	CASSLVRGWELFF
TRBV12-3/TRBV12-4	NA	TRBJ2-7	NA	TGTGCCAGCAGATTGACAGGTTCCTACGAGCAGTACTTC	CASRLTGSYEQYF
TRBV12-5	NA	TRBJ2-7	NA	TGTGCTAGTGGTCGAACAACACAACAGGGTTGGCACGAGCAGTACTTC	CASGRTTQQGWHEQYF
TRBV4-1	NA	TRBJ1-2	NA	TGCGCCAGCAGCTCAACCGGGACTGGGAACTATGGCTACACCTTC	CASSSTGTGNYGYTF
TRBV28	NA	TRBJ1-4	TRBD1	TGTGCCAGCAGTGGGCTACAGGGGGCTAATGAAAAACTGTTTTTT	CASSGLQGANEKLFF
TRBV6-5	NA	TRBJ1-6	TRBD1	TGTGCCAGCAGTTACCGGACAGGGAGGGTGTCACCCCTCCACTTT	CASSYRTGRVSPLHF
TRBV25-1	few	TRBJ1-1	NA	TGTGCCAGCAGCCGCAGTCTTTCCCGCACTGAAGCTTTCTTT	CASSRSLSRTEAFF
TRBV6-5	many	TRBJ2-2	NA	TGTGCCAGCGCGGCCGATTTGTGGGGGGAGCTGTTTTTT	CASAADLWGELFF
TRBV29-1	NA	TRBJ2-7	TRBD1	TGCAGCGTTGAAGATCCAGAGGACAGGGGTCTCAACGAGCAGTACTTC	CSVEDPEDRGLNEQYF
TRBV5-1	NA	TRBJ2-5	NA	TGCGCCAGCAGCTTAGGTGGTCCGGGGGGCCGAAAGACCCAGTACTTC	CASSLGGPGGRKTQYF
TRBV7-3	NA	TRBJ2-1	TRBD2	TGTGCCAGCAGCTTAAAAGCGGGAGGCGTTGAGCAGTTCTTC	CASSLKAGGVEQFF
TRBV18	NA	TRBJ2-1	NA	TGTGCCAGCTCACCCCTGAGACAGGGAGGAGGATACAATGAGCAGTTCTTC	CASSPLRQGGGYNEQFF
TRBV6-5	NA	TRBJ1-4	NA	TGTGCCAGCAGTTACGTGGCTTCCGGGGAAAAACTGTTTTTT	CASSYVASGEKLFF
TRBV10-3	NA	TRBJ2-5	TRBD1	TGTGCCATCAGAGCGACAGGGACGGAGACCCAGTACTTC	CAIRATGTETQYF
TRBV18	NA	TRBJ1-2	NA	TGTGCCAGCTCACCATTAGGCACACAAGAGGGTGGCTACACCTTC	CASSPLGTQEGGYTF
TRBV4-1	many	TRBJ2-1	TRBD2	TGCGCCAGCAGCCAAGAGGGACTAGTTGATGAGCAGTTCTTC	CASSQEGLVDEQFF
TRBV7-2	NA	TRBJ1-5	NA	TGTGCCAGCAGCTGGGGAGGGGAACAGCCCCAGCATTTT	CASSWGGEQPQHF
TRBV25-1	NA	TRBJ1-3	TRBD1	TGTGCCAGCATGGGACAGGGTGGAAACACCATATATTTT	CASMGQGGNTIYF
TRBV28	NA	TRBJ1-2	NA	TGTGCCAGCGGGGAGCGGGACTATGGCTACACCTTC	CASGERDYGYTF
TRBV19	NA	TRBJ1-2	NA	TGTGCCAGCAGTAGCCAGAACTATGGCTACACCTTC	CASSSQNYGYTF
TRBV7-3	NA	TRBJ2-3	NA	TGTGCCAGCAGCCCCTTCACAGGGACCACAGATACGCAGTATTTT	CASSPFTGTTDTQYF
TRBV6-4	few	TRBJ1-6	NA	TGTGCCAGCAGGGAAACAGGCGTCAGTTCACCCCTCCACTTT	CASRETGVSSPLHF
TRBV2	NA	TRBJ1-6	NA	TGTGCCAGCAGTAAGTCCAATGGGGGCCATAATTCACCCCTCCACTTT	CASSKSNGGHNSPLHF
TRBV9	NA	TRBJ1-1	NA	TGTGCCAGCAGCGTAGCTCAGGGAAACACTGAAGCTTTCTTT	CASSVAQGNTEAFF
TRBV4-1	NA	TRBJ1-2	NA	TGCGCCAGCAGCCAAGAATTCGCGGGCGGGCCTGGAGGCTACACCTTC	CASSQEFAGGPGGYTF
TRBV7-3	NA	TRBJ1-5	TRBD1	TGTGCCAGCAGCCTAACACGACAGGGACCCCAGCATTTT	CASSLTRQGPQHF
TRBV4-1	once	TRBJ1-5	TRBD1	TGCGCCAGCAGCCAACCCGGGACAGGGACCTGGCTTAGCAATCAGCCCCAGCATTTT	CASSQPGTGTWLSNQPQHF
TRBV2	NA	TRBJ2-5	NA	TGTGCCCTGGGGACAACCCAGGCAGAGACCCAGTACTTC	CALGTTQAETQYF
TRBV2	NA	TRBJ2-7	NA	TGTGCCACCCTGGGGGGCTACGAGCAGTACTTC	CATLGGYEQYF
TRBV9	NA	TRBJ2-1	TRBD2	TGTGCCAGCAGCTTAGCGGGGGGCGCCTACAATGAGCAGTTCTTC	CASSLAGGAYNEQFF
TRBV5-1	NA	TRBJ1-2	NA	TGCGCCAGCTTTGATTTCTACCCCGATGGCTACACCTTC	CASFDFYPDGYTF
TRBV29-1	NA	TRBJ2-1	TRBD2	TGCAGCGTTAAGAGCGGGGGATCCTCCTACAATGAGCAGTTCTTC	CSVKSGGSSYNEQFF
TRBV28	NA	TRBJ1-5	NA	TGTGCCAGCAGTCGAGGTTTTGATCAGCCCCAGCATTTT	CASSRGFDQPQHF
TRBV6-5	NA	TRBJ2-7	TRBD2	TGTGCCAGCAGTTACTCTTTTAGCGGGAGCTACGAGCAGTACTTC	CASSYSFSGSYEQYF
TRBV30	NA	TRBJ1-5	NA	TGTGCCTGGAGTAGGGGCTTTAGCAATCAGCCCCAGCATTTT	CAWSRGFSNQPQHF
TRBV7-3	NA	TRBJ2-7	NA	TGTGCCAGCAGCTTAACGTCGGAGGGAGGGCAGTACTTC	CASSLTSEGGQYF
TRBV18	NA	TRBJ1-1	TRBD1	TGTGCCAGCTCACCGGAGGGACAGGTGGATCGAGCTTTCTTT	CASSPEGQVDRAFF
TRBV4-2	NA	TRBJ2-1	TRBD2	TGTGCCAGCAGCCAAGCGAGTATGACTAGCCTCTACAATGAGCAGTTCTTC	CASSQASMTSLYNEQFF
TRBV6-5	few	TRBJ1-1	TRBD1	TGTGCCAGCAGTTACTCTGGCAGGGGGTTCACTGAAGCTTTCTTT	CASSYSGRGFTEAFF
TRBV6-5	NA	TRBJ1-5	NA	TGTGCCAGCAGTCTCATAGGGGTAAGCAATCAGCCCCAGCATTTT	CASSLIGVSNQPQHF
TRBV19	NA	TRBJ1-1	NA	TGTGCCAGTAGTATAGTAGGAGGGAACACTGAAGCTTTCTTT	CASSIVGGNTEAFF
TRBV6-5	NA	TRBJ2-5	TRBD1	TGTGCCAGCATGCGGGACAGGGTCCAAGAGACCCAGTACTTC	CASMRDRVQETQYF
TRBV7-9	NA	TRBJ1-6	TRBD1	TGTGCCAGCACCTGGACAGGGGGATCACCCCTCCACTTT	CASTWTGGSPLHF
TRBV2	NA	TRBJ1-2	TRBD1	TGTGCCAGCAGTGTTTTAATGACAGGGTACTATGGCTACACCTTC	CASSVLMTGYYGYTF